The T cell receptor (beta chain) described here comes from a study of shared clonotypes between healthy human individuals (dated by TCRdb to between 2020 and 2021). Describing the broader study: The cohort included a few men and two women between 18 and 49 years of age. To estimate repertoire size and how much clonotype sharing occurs between individuals, the study deeply sequenced the blood TCR repertoires of about five healthy adults. Libraries were prepared and TCR repertoires were sequenced by different laboratories using diverse techniques, in order to increase sequencing depth and limit assay-specific biases. Each donor's leukapheresis produced roughly between about 0.85 and 10 billion PBMCs. General conclusions and limits of the study: Sampling was limited to blood, and TCR repertoires in tissue likely differ from TCR repertoires in blood. Because the study included a small number of donors, the genetic and exposure-history diversity represented was limited. Pairwise subsampling led to the expectation that sequencing depth would affect the degree of clonotype sharing among donors.

The table lists this clone with a few counts. No antigen is known for it. Per-nucleotide qualities are absent, and no much larger clonotype sits a single base away. The donors were healthy, HIV-negative adults with no recently reported acute infections or vaccinations. Every donor was a Caucasian adult living in Nashville, Tennessee, USA. For unsorted samples, 90 million or so PBMCs were counted and genomic DNA was extracted with the QIAamp DNA Blood Mini kit. Blood was collected by leukapheresis, and PBMCs were isolated by Ficoll-Histopaque density gradient centrifugation and then cryopreserved in liquid nitrogen vapor phase. Using the deep immunoSEQ assay, TCR CDR3 regions were amplified from genomic DNA by multiplex PCR. Extracted genomic DNA from each cell subset was spread evenly across all wells of several immunoSEQ 96-well plates, with each plate serving as a replicate. For unsorted PBMC, 300 to 350 ng genomic DNA, equal to roughly 32,000 T cell genomes, was loaded into each replicate PCR. Unsorted PBMC genomic DNA was sequenced across ten immunoSEQ deep assay plates. Purified libraries were measured with a Qubit 3.0 fluorometer, size-checked on a Bioanalyzer 2100, and measured again with the KAPA Library Quantification kit. Each immunoSEQ 96-well plate was sequenced on its own single-read 150-cycle Illumina NextSeq 550 flow cell. As for how the authors treated the data: Because the immunoSEQ output held only junctional sequences and lacked quality scores, the filtering could not match the filtering applied to full-length reads. Sequences were annotated with PyIR, a Python wrapper for IgBLAST v1.9, and V/J genes and CDR3 were assigned using IMGT germline references. Any read was removed if the V/J assignment was weak (E-value above 1e-6), the CDR3 was missing, or the read contained stop codons, out-of-frame junctions, or ambiguous translated residues. V3J clonotypes were defined as sequences sharing an identical inferred V gene, J gene, and CDR3 amino acid sequence. Percentage overlap between repertoires was computed as shared unique clonotypes divided by the size of the smaller repertoire. Three approaches were used to assess repertoire richness: RTK rarefaction, the Chao1 estimator, and Recon v2.1 estimates of unobserved clonotypes. The table was pulled from immuneACCESS by TCRdb, which kept in-frame rearrangements only. Such tables lose some clones; where checked, under half of the loss comes from unresolved V genes, and the rest has no known cause. V, J and clone size reflect that table, while D and trimming were determined from the DNA. This sample lists about 480,000 clones; 75% to 80% were detected once. The ten largest clones represent under 15% of the sample.

Its CDR3 holds 13 amino acids, cysteine through phenylalanine. The CDR3 DNA has 39 bases and is translated from base 1. At the junction V is shortened by 5 bases and J by 7 bases, with 14 bases in between. The germline V gene provides CDR1 MDHEN and CDR2 SYDVKM. This clonotype originated in a woman in her thirties or forties in good health. Some clones in this sample may be carry-over from other donors' samples. The chain employs TRBV28 and TRBJ1-1, and TRBD1 may be the D gene, going by 5 matching bases. What was sequenced was PBMCs. Here is the DNA: TGTGCCAGCAGTAACTCAGGGAGTGGTGAAGCTTTCTTT. Its amino acids are CASSNSGSGEAFF. With all but the CDR3 taken from the reference TRBV28 and TRBJ1-1 genes, the full variable domain is: DVKVTQSSRYLVKRTGEKVFLECVQDMDHENMFWYRQDPGLGLRLIYFSYDVKMKEKGDIPEGYSVSREKKERFSLILESASTNQTSMYLCASSNSGSGEAFFGQGTRLTVV.